These T cell receptor beta chains were read from a single sample in a study of T cell changes during pregnancy in multiple sclerosis. Using immunoSEQ multiplex PCR, the repertoire was profiled, and TCRdb retains in-frame clones only, with some absent. This table holds roughly 47,000 clones, 85% to 95% found once. Sequenced here: CD8+ T cells from peripheral blood mononuclear cells, sampled before pregnancy. The receptors were sampled from a female donor with multiple sclerosis, enrolled in a pregnancy study. CDR3s include the opening cysteine and the closing phenylalanine or tryptophan. A D gene is named only where the DNA matches it firmly. Clone sizes are given selectively: once, few, many, or a class where the clone is expanded.

d_gene	v_gene	abundance	j_gene	CDR3aa	CDR3nt
NA	TRBV2	NA	TRBJ1-5	CASSEGGAGQPQHF	TGTGCCAGCAGTGAAGGGGGCGCCGGACAGCCCCAGCATTTT
NA	TRBV4-3	NA	TRBJ2-3	CASSLYRDPTDTQYF	TGCGCCAGCAGCCTCTACAGGGACCCCACAGATACGCAGTATTTT
NA	TRBV7-2	NA	TRBJ1-5	CASSLDVAGLGSQPQHF	TGTGCCAGCAGCTTAGATGTCGCAGGGCTGGGTAGTCAGCCCCAGCATTTT
TRBD2	TRBV10-3	NA	TRBJ2-1	CAISVTSGKNEQFF	TGTGCCATCAGTGTGACTAGCGGGAAGAATGAGCAGTTCTTC
NA	TRBV13	NA	TRBJ2-1	CASSLNQYNEQFF	TGTGCCAGCAGCTTAAACCAGTACAATGAGCAGTTCTTC
TRBD2	TRBV10-2	once	TRBJ2-1	CASSESGLAAYNEQFF	TGCGCCAGCAGTGAGTCTGGACTAGCAGCCTACAATGAGCAGTTCTTC
TRBD2	TRBV27	NA	TRBJ2-7	CASSLGTSNYEQYF	TGTGCCAGCAGTTTGGGGACTAGTAATTACGAGCAGTACTTC
TRBD2	TRBV6-4	NA	TRBJ2-1	CASSPYSSGDYNEQFF	TGTGCCAGCAGCCCGTATTCCAGCGGGGATTACAATGAGCAGTTCTTC
TRBD1	TRBV4-3	NA	TRBJ2-5	CASSQGQGMGSETQYF	TGCGCCAGCAGCCAAGGACAGGGAATGGGGTCGGAGACCCAGTACTTC
TRBD1	TRBV6-4	NA	TRBJ1-2	CASSDSGTGDGYTF	TGTGCCAGCAGTGACTCCGGGACAGGGGACGGCTACACCTTC
TRBD2	TRBV27	many	TRBJ2-6	CASSLGGEGASGANVLTF	TGTGCCAGCAGTTTGGGAGGGGAAGGGGCCTCTGGGGCCAACGTCCTGACTTTC
TRBD1	TRBV20-1	NA	TRBJ1-1	CSAIRDSEAFF	TGCAGTGCTATAAGGGACAGTGAAGCTTTCTTT
TRBD2	TRBV4-1	NA	TRBJ2-1	CASRETSGRWNEQFF	TGCGCCAGCAGAGAGACTAGCGGGAGGTGGAATGAGCAGTTCTTC
NA	TRBV9	NA	TRBJ1-2	CASSGRDGANYGYTF	TGTGCCAGCAGCGGGCGGGACGGAGCAAACTATGGCTACACCTTC
NA	TRBV2	NA	TRBJ1-5	CASSEDSEKTVSNQPQHF	TGTGCCAGCAGTGAGGACAGCGAGAAGACGGTCAGCAATCAGCCCCAGCATTTT
NA	TRBV11-2	NA	TRBJ2-7	CASSLAPSYEQYF	TGTGCCAGCAGCTTAGCTCCTTCTTACGAGCAGTACTTC
TRBD1	TRBV2	NA	TRBJ1-2	CASTRPEGADSNYGYTF	TGTGCCAGCACCCGACCAGAGGGGGCGGACTCTAACTATGGCTACACCTTC
NA	TRBV4-1	NA	TRBJ1-5	CASSLVADSNQPQHF	TGCGCCAGCAGCCTTGTAGCGGATAGCAATCAGCCCCAGCATTTT
TRBD2	TRBV4-1	NA	TRBJ2-3	CASSQIAGLADTQYF	TGCGCCAGCAGCCAAATAGCGGGACTCGCAGATACGCAGTATTTT
TRBD1	TRBV7-8	NA	TRBJ1-2	CASSEIQGGYGYTF	TGTGCCAGCAGCGAGATACAGGGGGGCTATGGCTACACCTTC
TRBD1	TRBV4-1	NA	TRBJ2-7	CASSQGPDRATYEQYF	TGCGCCAGCAGCCAAGGCCCGGACAGGGCTACCTACGAGCAGTACTTC
TRBD2	TRBV10-1	NA	TRBJ2-2	CASSETSGSTGELFF	TGCGCCAGCAGTGAGACTAGCGGGAGTACCGGGGAGCTGTTTTTT
NA	TRBV30	NA	TRBJ1-2	CAWSVMGGNYGYTF	TGTGCCTGGAGTGTTATGGGGGGAAACTATGGCTACACCTTC
TRBD2	TRBV6-5	once	TRBJ2-5	CASTTPGLESETQYF	TGTGCCAGCACCACCCCGGGACTAGAATCCGAGACCCAGTACTTC
TRBD2	TRBV6-4	few	TRBJ2-3	CASSDAGDTDTQYF	TGTGCCAGCAGTGACGCGGGAGACACAGATACGCAGTATTTT
NA	TRBV2	NA	TRBJ2-1	CASSESHYHSYNEQFF	TGTGCCAGCAGTGAGTCACACTACCACTCCTACAATGAGCAGTTCTTC
TRBD1	TRBV13	NA	TRBJ2-1	CASSRRTGGYNEQFF	TGTGCCAGCAGCCGACGGACAGGGGGCTACAATGAGCAGTTCTTC
TRBD2	TRBV27	NA	TRBJ2-7	CGSGVSSYEQYF	TGCGGTAGCGGGGTAAGCTCCTACGAGCAGTACTTC
NA	TRBV5-1	NA	TRBJ2-7	CASTFDTSSYEQYF	TGCGCCAGCACCTTCGACACGAGCTCCTACGAGCAGTACTTC